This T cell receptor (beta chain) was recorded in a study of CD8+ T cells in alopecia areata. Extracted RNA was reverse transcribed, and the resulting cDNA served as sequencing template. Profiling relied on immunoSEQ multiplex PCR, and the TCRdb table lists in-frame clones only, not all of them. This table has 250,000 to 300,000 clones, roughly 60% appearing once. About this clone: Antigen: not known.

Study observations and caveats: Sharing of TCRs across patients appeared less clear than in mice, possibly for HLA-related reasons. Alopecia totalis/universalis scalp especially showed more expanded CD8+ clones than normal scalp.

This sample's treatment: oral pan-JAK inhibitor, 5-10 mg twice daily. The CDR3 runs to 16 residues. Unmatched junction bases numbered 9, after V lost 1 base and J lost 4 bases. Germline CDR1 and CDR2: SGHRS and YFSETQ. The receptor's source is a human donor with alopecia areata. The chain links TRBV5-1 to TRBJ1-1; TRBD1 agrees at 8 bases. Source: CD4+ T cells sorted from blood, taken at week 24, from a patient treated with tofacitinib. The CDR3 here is CASSLSMTGVTTEAFF. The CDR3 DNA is TGCGCCAGCAGCTTGAGTATGACAGGGGTTACCACTGAAGCTTTCTTT.